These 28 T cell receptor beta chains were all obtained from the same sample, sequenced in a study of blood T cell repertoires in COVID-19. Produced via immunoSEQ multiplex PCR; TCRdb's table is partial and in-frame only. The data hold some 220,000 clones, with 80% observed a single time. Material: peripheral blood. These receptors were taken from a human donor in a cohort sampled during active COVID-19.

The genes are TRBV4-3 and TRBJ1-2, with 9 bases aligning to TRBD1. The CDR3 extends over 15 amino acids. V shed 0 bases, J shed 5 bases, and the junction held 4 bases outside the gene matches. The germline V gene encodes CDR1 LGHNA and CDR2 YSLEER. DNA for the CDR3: TGCGCCAGCAGCCAAGAGAGGACAGGGGCTTATGGCTACACCTTC. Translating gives CASSQERTGAYGYTF.

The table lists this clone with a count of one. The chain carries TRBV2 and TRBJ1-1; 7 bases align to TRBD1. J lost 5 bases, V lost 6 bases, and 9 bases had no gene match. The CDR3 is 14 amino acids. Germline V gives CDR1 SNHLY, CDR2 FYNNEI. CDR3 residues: CASRIQGWWTEAFF. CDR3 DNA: TGTGCCAGCAGGATACAGGGGTGGTGGACTGAAGCTTTCTTT.

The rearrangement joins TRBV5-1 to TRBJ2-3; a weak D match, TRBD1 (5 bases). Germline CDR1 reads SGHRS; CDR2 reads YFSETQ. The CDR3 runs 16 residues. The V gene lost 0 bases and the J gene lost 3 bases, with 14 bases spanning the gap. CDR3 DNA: TGCGCCAGCAGCTTGGCCGGCAGGGTAGGGACAGATACGCAGTATTTT. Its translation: CASSLAGRVGTDTQYF.

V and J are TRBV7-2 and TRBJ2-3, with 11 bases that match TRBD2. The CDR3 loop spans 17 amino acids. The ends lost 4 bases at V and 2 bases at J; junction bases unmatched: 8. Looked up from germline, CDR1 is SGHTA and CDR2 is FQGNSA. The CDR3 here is CASSSPLAGGYTDTQYF. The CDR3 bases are TGTGCCAGCAGCTCTCCCTTAGCGGGAGGGTACACAGATACGCAGTATTTT.

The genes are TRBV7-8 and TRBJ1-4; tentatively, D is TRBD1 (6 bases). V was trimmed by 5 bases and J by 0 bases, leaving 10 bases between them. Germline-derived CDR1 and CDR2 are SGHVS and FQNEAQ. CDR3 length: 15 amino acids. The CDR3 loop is CASSEQGPTNEKLFF. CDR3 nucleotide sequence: TGTGCCAGCAGCGAACAGGGTCCAACTAATGAAAAACTGTTTTTT.

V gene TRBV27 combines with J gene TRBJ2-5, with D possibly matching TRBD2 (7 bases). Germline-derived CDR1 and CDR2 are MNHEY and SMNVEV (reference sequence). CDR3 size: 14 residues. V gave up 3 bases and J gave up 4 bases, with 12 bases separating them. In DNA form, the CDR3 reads TGTGCCAGCAGTTTTGTGGGAGGGGGAGAGACCCAGTACTTC. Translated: CASSFVGGGETQYF.

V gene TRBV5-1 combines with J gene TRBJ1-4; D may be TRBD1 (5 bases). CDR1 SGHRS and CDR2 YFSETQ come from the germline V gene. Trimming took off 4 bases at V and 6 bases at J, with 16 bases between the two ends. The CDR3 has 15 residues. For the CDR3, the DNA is TGCGCCAGCAGCCAGAGACAGTCGGGGGATGAAAAACTGTTTTTT. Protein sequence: CASSQRQSGDEKLFF.

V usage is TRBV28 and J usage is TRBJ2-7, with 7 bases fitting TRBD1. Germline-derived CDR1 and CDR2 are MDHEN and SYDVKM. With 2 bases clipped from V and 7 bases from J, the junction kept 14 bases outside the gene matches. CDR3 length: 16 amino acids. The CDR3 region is CASSLSRDSLLREQYF. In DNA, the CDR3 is TGTGCCAGCAGTTTAAGTAGGGACAGTTTATTACGAGAGCAGTACTTC. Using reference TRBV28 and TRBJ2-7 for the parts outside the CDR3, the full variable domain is DVKVTQSSRYLVKRTGEKVFLECVQDMDHENMFWYRQDPGLGLRLIYFSYDVKMKEKGDIPEGYSVSREKKERFSLILESASTNQTSMYLCASSLSRDSLLREQYFGPGTRLTVT.

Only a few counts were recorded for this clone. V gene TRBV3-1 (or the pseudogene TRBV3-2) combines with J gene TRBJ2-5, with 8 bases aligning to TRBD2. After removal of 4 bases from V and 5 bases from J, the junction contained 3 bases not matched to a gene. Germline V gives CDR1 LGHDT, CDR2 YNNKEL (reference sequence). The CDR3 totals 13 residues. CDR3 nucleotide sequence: TGTGCCAGCAGCCGGGCTAGCGGGGAGACCCAGTACTTC. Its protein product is CASSRASGETQYF.

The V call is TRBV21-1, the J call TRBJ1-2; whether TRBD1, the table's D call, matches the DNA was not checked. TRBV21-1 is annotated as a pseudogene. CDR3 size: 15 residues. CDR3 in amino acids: CASSKEYREGDGYTF. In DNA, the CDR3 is TGTGCCAGCAGCAAAGAATACAGGGAAGGCGATGGCTACACCTTC.

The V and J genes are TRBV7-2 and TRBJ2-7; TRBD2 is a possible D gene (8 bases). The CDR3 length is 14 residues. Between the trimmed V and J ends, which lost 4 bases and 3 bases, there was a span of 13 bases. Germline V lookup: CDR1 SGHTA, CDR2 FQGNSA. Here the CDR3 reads CASSSGGDSYEQYF. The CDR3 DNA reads TGTGCCAGCAGCTCGGGGGGGGACAGCTACGAGCAGTACTTC.

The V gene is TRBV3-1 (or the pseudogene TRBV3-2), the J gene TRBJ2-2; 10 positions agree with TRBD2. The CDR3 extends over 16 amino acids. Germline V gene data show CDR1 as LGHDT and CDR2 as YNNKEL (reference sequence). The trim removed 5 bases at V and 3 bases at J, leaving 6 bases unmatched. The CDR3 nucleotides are TGTGCCAGCAGCTTTCTAGGACTAGCGGACACCGGGGAGCTGTTTTTT. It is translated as CASSFLGLADTGELFF.

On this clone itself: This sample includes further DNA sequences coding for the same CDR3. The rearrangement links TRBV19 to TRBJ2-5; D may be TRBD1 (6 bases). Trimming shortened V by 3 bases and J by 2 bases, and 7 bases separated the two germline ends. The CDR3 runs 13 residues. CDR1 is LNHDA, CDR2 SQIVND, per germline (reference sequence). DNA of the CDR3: TGTGCCAGTAGTATGGGACAACAAGAGACCCAGTACTTC. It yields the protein CASSMGQQETQYF.

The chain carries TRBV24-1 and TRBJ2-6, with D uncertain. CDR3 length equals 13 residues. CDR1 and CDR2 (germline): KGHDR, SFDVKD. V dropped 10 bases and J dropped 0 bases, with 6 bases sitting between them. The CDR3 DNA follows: TGTGCCACAGCCGTCTCTGGGGCCAACGTCCTGACTTTC. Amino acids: CATAVSGANVLTF.

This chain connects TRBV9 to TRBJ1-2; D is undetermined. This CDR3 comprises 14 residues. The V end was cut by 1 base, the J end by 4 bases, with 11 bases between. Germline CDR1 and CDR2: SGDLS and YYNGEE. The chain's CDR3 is CASSVSDVPYGYTF. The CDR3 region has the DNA TGTGCCAGCAGCGTAAGCGACGTGCCCTATGGCTACACCTTC.

This chain's CDR3 is CASSLVRQGNYGYTF. CDR3 in DNA: TGTGCCAGCAGCTTAGTACGGCAGGGGAACTATGGCTACACCTTC. This chain joins TRBV7-2 and TRBJ1-2, with a weak D call TRBD1 (6 bases). Germline-derived CDR1 and CDR2 are SGHTA and FQGNSA. CDR3 length: 15 residues. Trimming pared 1 base from V and 2 bases from J, leaving 11 bases between.

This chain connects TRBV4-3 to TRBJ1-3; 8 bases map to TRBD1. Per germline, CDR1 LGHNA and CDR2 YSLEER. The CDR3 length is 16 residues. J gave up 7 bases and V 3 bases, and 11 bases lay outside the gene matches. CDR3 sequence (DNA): TGCGCCAGCAGCCATTGGACAGGGCAGTTTCACAACACCATATATTTT. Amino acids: CASSHWTGQFHNTIYF.

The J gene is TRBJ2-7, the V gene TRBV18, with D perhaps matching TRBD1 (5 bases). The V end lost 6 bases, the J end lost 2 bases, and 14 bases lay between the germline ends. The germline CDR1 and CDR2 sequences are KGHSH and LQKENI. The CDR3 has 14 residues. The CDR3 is CASSPQEGAYEQYF. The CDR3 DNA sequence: TGTGCCAGCTCCCCCCAGGAAGGGGCCTACGAGCAGTACTTC. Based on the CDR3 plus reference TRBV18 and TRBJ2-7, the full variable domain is NAGVMQNPRHLVRRRGQEARLRCSPMKGHSHVYWYRQLPEEGLKFMVYLQKENIIDESGMPKERFSAEFPKEGPSILRIQQVVRGDSAAYFCASSPQEGAYEQYFGPGTRLTVT.

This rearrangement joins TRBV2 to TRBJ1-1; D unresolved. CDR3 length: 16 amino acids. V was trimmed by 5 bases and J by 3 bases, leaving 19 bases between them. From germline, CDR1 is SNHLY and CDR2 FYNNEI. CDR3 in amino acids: CASSYGPAGRDTEAFF. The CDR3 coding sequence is TGTGCCAGCAGTTATGGCCCCGCCGGGAGGGACACTGAAGCTTTCTTT. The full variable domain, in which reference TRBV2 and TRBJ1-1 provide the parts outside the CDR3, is EPEVTQTPSHQVTQMGQEVILRCVPISNHLYFYWYRQILGQKVEFLVSFYNNEISEKSEIFDDQFSVERPDGSNFTLKIRSTKLEDSAMYFCASSYGPAGRDTEAFFGQGTRLTVV.

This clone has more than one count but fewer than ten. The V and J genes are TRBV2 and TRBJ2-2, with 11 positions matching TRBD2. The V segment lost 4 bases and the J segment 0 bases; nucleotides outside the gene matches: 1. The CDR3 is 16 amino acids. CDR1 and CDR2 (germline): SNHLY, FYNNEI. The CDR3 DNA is TGTGCCAGCAGTGTAGCGGGAGGGCCGAACACCGGGGAGCTGTTTTTT. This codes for CASSVAGGPNTGELFF.

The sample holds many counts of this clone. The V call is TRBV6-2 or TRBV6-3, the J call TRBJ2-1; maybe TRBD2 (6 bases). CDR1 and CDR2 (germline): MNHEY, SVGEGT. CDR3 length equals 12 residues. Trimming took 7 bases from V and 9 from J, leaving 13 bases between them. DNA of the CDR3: TGTGCCAGCAACCCGGGTAGCGGTGAGCAGTTCTTC. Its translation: CASNPGSGEQFF.

The CDR3 protein is CASSYGDTNEAFF. The CDR3 DNA is TGTGCCAGCAGTTACGGGGACACTAATGAAGCTTTCTTT. V and J are TRBV6-6 and TRBJ1-1; D perhaps matches TRBD1 (6 bases). Germline V gives CDR1 MNHNY, CDR2 SVGAGI (reference sequence). V dropped 2 bases and J dropped 7 bases, with 11 bases sitting between them. This CDR3 region has 13 residues.

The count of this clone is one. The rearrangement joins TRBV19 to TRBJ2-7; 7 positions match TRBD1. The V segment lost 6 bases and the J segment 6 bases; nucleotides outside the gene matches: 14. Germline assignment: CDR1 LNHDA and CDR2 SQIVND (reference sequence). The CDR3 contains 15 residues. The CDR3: CASSSLGQAVGEQYF. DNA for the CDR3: TGTGCCAGTAGCTCCCTAGGACAGGCAGTTGGCGAGCAGTACTTC.

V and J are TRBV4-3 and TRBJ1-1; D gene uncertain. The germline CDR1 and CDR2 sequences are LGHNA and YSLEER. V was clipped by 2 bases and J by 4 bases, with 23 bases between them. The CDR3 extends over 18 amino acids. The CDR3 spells CASSQKVAGALGSTEAFF. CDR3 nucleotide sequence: TGCGCCAGCAGCCAAAAGGTGGCGGGCGCCCTTGGGAGCACTGAAGCTTTCTTT.

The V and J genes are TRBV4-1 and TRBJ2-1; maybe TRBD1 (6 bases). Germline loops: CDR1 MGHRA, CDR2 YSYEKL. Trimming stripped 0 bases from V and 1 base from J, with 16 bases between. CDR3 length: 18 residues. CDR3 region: CASSQDRWGRFSYNEQFF. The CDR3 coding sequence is TGCGCCAGCAGCCAAGACCGTTGGGGGCGCTTTTCCTACAATGAGCAGTTCTTC.

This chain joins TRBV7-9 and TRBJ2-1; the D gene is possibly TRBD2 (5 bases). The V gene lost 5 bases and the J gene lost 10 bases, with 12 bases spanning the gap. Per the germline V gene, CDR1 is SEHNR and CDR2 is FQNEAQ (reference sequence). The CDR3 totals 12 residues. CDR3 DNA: TGTGCCAGCAGCCCCGCCCGGGAAGAGCAGTTCTTC. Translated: CASSPAREEQFF.

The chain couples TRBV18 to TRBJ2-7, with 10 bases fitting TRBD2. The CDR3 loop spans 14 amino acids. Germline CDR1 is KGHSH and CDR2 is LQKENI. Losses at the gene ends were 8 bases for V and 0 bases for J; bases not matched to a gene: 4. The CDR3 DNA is TGTGCCAGCCGTTCTAGCGGGAGCTCCTACGAGCAGTACTTC. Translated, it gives CASRSSGSSYEQYF.

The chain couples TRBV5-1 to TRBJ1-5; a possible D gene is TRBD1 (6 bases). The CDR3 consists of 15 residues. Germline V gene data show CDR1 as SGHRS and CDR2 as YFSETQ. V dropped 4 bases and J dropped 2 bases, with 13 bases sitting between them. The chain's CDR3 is CASSPTGSGNQPQHF. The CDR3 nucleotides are TGCGCCAGCAGCCCCACAGGGTCCGGCAATCAGCCCCAGCATTTT.